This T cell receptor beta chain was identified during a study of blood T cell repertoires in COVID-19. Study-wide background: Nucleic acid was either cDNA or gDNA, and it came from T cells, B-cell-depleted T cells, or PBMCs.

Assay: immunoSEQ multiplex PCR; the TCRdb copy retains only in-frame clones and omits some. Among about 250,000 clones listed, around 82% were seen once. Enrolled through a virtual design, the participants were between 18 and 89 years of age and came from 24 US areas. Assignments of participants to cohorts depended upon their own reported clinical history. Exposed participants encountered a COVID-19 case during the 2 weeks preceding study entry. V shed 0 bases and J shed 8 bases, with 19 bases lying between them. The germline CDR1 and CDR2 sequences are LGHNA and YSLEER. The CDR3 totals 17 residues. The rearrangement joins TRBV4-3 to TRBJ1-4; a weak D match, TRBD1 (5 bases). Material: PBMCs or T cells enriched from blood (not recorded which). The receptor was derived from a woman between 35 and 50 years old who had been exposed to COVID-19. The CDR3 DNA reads TGCGCCAGCAGCCAAGATGACGCGGGGGTTAGGGGAGAAAAACTGTTTTTT. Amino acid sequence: CASSQDDAGVRGEKLFF.